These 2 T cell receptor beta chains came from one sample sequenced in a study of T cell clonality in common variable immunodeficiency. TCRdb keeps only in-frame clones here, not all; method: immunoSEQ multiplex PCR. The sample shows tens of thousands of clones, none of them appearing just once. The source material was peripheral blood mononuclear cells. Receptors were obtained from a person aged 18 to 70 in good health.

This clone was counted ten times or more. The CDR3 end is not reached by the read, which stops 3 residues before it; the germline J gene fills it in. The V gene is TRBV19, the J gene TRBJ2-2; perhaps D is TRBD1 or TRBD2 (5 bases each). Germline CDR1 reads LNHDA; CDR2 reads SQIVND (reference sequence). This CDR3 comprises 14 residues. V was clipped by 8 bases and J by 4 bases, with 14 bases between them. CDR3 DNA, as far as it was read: TGTGCCAGTCTGGGATCAGGGAGCACCGGGGAG. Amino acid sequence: CASLGSGSTGE. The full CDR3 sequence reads CASLGSGSTGELFF.

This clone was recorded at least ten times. The CDR3 sequence is CSASQEGNEQFF. Partial CDR3 DNA: TGCAGTGCATCGCAGGAAGGTAATGAG. This sequence joins TRBV20-1 and TRBJ2-1; D not certain. The read stops 3 residues short of the end of the CDR3; the missing end is completed from the germline J gene. The CDR3 is 12 residues long. CDR1 DFQATT and CDR2 SNEGSKA come from the germline V gene (reference sequence). Trimming took 6 bases from V and 7 from J, leaving 13 bases between them.